This T cell receptor (beta chain) derives from a study of blood T cells in healthy people across ages. Next came a second PCR, run for about 7 to 12 cycles, which used a sample-barcoded 5' primer along with a J-beta primer mix. TCRdb re-analysed the 5' RACE reads in MiXCR, keeping a single row per CDR3 protein. Of about 380,000 distinct CDR3 sequences listed, about 55% are singletons. Germline V gene data show CDR1 as SGHTA and CDR2 as FQGNSA. The ends were cut back, 5 bases at V and 1 base at J, with 11 bases in the middle. There are 14 residues in the CDR3. Sequenced sample: blood. This TCR came from a man in his sixties in good health. The gene calls are TRBV7-2 and TRBJ2-5, with a weak D call TRBD2 (5 bases). The CDR3 loop is CASSSRRGQETQYF. The CDR3 region has the DNA TGTGCCAGCAGCAGTCGCCGGGGCCAAGAGACCCAGTACTTC.